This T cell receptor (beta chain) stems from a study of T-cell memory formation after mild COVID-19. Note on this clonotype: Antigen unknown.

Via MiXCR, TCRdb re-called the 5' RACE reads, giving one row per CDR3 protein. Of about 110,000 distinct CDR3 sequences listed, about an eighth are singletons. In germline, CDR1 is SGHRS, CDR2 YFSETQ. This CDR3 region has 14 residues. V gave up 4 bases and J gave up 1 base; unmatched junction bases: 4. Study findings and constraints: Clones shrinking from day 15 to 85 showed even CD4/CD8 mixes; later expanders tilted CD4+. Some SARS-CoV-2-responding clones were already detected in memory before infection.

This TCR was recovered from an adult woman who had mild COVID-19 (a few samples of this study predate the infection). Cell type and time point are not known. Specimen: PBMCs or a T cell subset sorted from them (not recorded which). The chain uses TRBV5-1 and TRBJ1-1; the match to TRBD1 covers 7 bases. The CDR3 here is CASSEGQRNTEAFF. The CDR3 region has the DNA TGCGCCAGCAGCGAGGGACAGCGGAACACTGAAGCTTTCTTT.